The 17 T cell receptor beta chains below were found in one sample sequenced in a study of blood T cell repertoires in COVID-19. Clones were read by immunoSEQ multiplex PCR, and TCRdb kept only the in-frame ones, dropping some. Of around 20,000 clones in the sample, about 86% were seen once. Material: peripheral blood. The receptors come from a human donor in a cohort sampled during active COVID-19.

The V and J genes are TRBV5-1 and TRBJ1-1, with a weak D call TRBD1 (6 bases). Germline CDR1 reads SGHRS; CDR2 reads YFSETQ. The CDR3 totals 14 residues. V lost 4 bases and J 7 bases, leaving 17 bases between the germline ends. CDR3 sequence reads: CASSAPQGTGEAFF. The CDR3, as DNA: TGCGCCAGCAGCGCACCACAGGGTACAGGTGAAGCTTTCTTT. Full variable domain (missing parts from reference TRBV5-1 and TRBJ1-1): KAGVTQTPRYLIKTRGQQVTLSCSPISGHRSVSWYQQTPGQGLQFLFEYFSETQRNKGNFPGRFSGRQFSNSRSEMNVSTLELGDSALYLCASSAPQGTGEAFFGQGTRLTVV.

The chain has TRBV18 and TRBJ2-2, with a weak D call TRBD2 (5 bases). Germline CDR1 reads KGHSH; CDR2 reads LQKENI. The V and J ends lost 3 bases and 0 bases respectively, with 14 bases between them. The CDR3 sequence is 17 residues long. The CDR3 sequence is CASSPPMGGPNTGELFF. The CDR3 DNA is TGTGCCAGCTCACCCCCCATGGGCGGGCCGAACACCGGGGAGCTGTTTTTT. The complete variable domain, with remaining parts taken from reference TRBV18 and TRBJ2-2, reads NAGVMQNPRHLVRRRGQEARLRCSPMKGHSHVYWYRQLPEEGLKFMVYLQKENIIDESGMPKERFSAEFPKEGPSILRIQQVVRGDSAAYFCASSPPMGGPNTGELFFGEGSRLTVL.

The V and J genes are TRBV7-3 and TRBJ2-3, with 7 bases aligning to TRBD1. V was clipped by 6 bases and J by 4 bases; unmatched bases: 7. The CDR3 sequence is 14 residues long. Germline CDR1 reads SGHTA; CDR2 reads FQGTGA. The CDR3 region is CASRTGVGADTQYF. The CDR3 nucleotides read TGTGCCAGCAGAACAGGGGTTGGTGCAGATACGCAGTATTTT.

The V and J genes are TRBV4-1 and TRBJ2-3; 8 bases match TRBD1. Germline V lookup: CDR1 MGHRA, CDR2 YSYEKL. J lost 4 bases, V lost 4 bases, and 7 bases had no gene match. CDR3 length: 15 residues. CDR3 DNA: TGCGCCAGCAGCCTGATCGGACAGGGTCCAGATACGCAGTATTTT. Its protein is CASSLIGQGPDTQYF.

J is TRBJ2-3 and V is TRBV5-1, with TRBD1 matching over 7 bases. The junction had 8 bases not matched to a gene; V was cut back by 0 bases and J by 1 base. CDR1 is SGHRS and CDR2 is YFSETQ in the germline V gene. The CDR3 is 17 amino acids. CDR3 sequence (DNA): TGCGCCAGCAGCTTGGAATTGACAGGGCGACGCACAGATACGCAGTATTTT. It translates to CASSLELTGRRTDTQYF.

The rearrangement joins TRBV28 to TRBJ2-3, with no clear D. The CDR3 length is 13 residues. Per the germline V gene, CDR1 is MDHEN and CDR2 is SYDVKM. V lost 5 bases, J lost 2 bases, and 8 bases lay in between. This CDR3 reads CASSLRSTDTQYF. CDR3 in DNA: TGTGCCAGCAGTCTCCGGTCCACAGATACGCAGTATTTT.

The chain uses TRBV11-2 and TRBJ1-2; D is uncertain. This CDR3 has 13 residues. Trimming shortened V by 0 bases and J by 6 bases, and 8 bases separated the two germline ends. The germline CDR1 and CDR2 sequences are SGHAT and FQNNGV. CDR3 DNA: TGTGCCAGCAGCTTAGATCAGGAGGATGGCTACACCTTC. This sequence encodes CASSLDQEDGYTF. The variable domain in full, completed from reference TRBV11-2 and TRBJ1-2, reads EAGVAQSPRYKIIEKRQSVAFWCNPISGHATLYWYQQILGQGPKLLIQFQNNGVVDDSQLPKDRFSAERLKGVDSTLKIQPAKLEDSAVYLCASSLDQEDGYTFGSGTRLTVV.

The V gene is TRBV28, the J gene TRBJ2-2; the D gene is possibly TRBD1 (5 bases). Germline values: CDR1 MDHEN, CDR2 SYDVKM. The CDR3 is 14 residues long. V gave up 5 bases and J gave up 7 bases, with 14 bases separating them. CDR3 residues: CASSPGSQGGELFF. In DNA form, the CDR3 reads TGTGCCAGCAGTCCCGGGTCCCAGGGCGGGGAGCTGTTTTTT. Full variable domain (outside the CDR3, taken from reference TRBV28 and TRBJ2-2): DVKVTQSSRYLVKRTGEKVFLECVQDMDHENMFWYRQDPGLGLRLIYFSYDVKMKEKGDIPEGYSVSREKKERFSLILESASTNQTSMYLCASSPGSQGGELFFGEGSRLTVL.

The V gene is TRBV7-9, the J gene TRBJ1-1; tentatively, D is TRBD1 (6 bases). This CDR3 region has 12 residues. V lost 5 bases, J lost 9 bases, and 13 bases lay in between. The germline gives CDR1 SEHNR, CDR2 FQNEAQ (reference sequence). CDR3 nucleotide sequence: TGTGCCAGCAGCACGCGCGGACAGCAAGCTTTCTTT. This encodes CASSTRGQQAFF.

The rearrangement uses TRBV7-9 and TRBJ2-1, with 11 bases aligning to TRBD2. CDR3 size: 16 residues. The V gene's germline CDR1 is SEHNR and CDR2 FQNEAQ (reference sequence). Trimming at V came to 6 bases and at J to 5 bases, leaving 9 bases not matched to a gene. The CDR3 spells CASSLRGLAVNNEQFF. In nucleotides, the CDR3 is TGTGCCAGCAGTTTAAGGGGACTAGCGGTCAACAATGAGCAGTTCTTC.

The chain combines TRBV20-1 with TRBJ1-2; D is uncertain. Germline assignment: CDR1 DFQATT and CDR2 SNEGSKA (reference sequence). V was cut by 3 bases and J by 6 bases, with 8 bases left in between. The CDR3 contains 11 residues. The CDR3 sequence is CSASLLHGYTF. In DNA form, the CDR3 reads TGCAGTGCTAGTCTCCTTCATGGCTACACCTTC.

The chain employs TRBV5-3 and TRBJ2-5, with 10 nucleotides matching TRBD2. TRBV5-3 counts as an open reading frame of uncertain function. Trimming cost V 0 bases and J 1 base; bases outside gene matches: 3. The CDR3 contains 16 residues. For the CDR3, the DNA is TGTGCCAGAAGCTTGGGGACTAGCGGACTCCAAGAGACCCAGTACTTC. Amino acids: CARSLGTSGLQETQYF.

CDR3 DNA: TGTGCCAGCAGTTTCGGGGGGCAGGATGCTTTCTTT. Translation: CASSFGGQDAFF. The genes are TRBV12-3 or TRBV12-4 and TRBJ1-1; perhaps TRBD1 as D (6 bases). Between the trimmed V and J ends, which lost 3 bases and 11 bases, there was a span of 13 bases. The CDR3 is 12 residues long.

This clone was detected only once. V and J are TRBV2 and TRBJ2-7; D unresolved. The germline V gene has CDR1 SNHLY and CDR2 FYNNEI. The CDR3 sequence is 17 residues long. V was cut by 8 bases and J by 0 bases, with 23 bases left in between. This CDR3 is CASFLLDVGASSYEQYF. CDR3 DNA: TGTGCCAGCTTTCTACTCGACGTAGGAGCCAGCTCCTACGAGCAGTACTTC.

V gene TRBV9 combines with J gene TRBJ2-3; 7 nucleotides line up with TRBD1. Germline assignment: CDR1 SGDLS and CDR2 YYNGEE. Unmatched junction bases numbered 10, after V lost 3 bases and J lost 3 bases. This CDR3 has 16 amino acids. The CDR3 bases are TGTGCCAGCAGCGCATTTGACAGGGAACGGACAGATACGCAGTATTTT. This encodes CASSAFDRERTDTQYF.

The chain employs TRBV14 and TRBJ2-5; D perhaps matches TRBD2 (7 bases). Trimming left V 2 bases short and J 5 bases short, with 24 bases between. This CDR3 region has 18 residues. Germline CDR1 SGHDN, CDR2 FVKESK. CDR3 sequence reads: CASSQYRLGGGGEETQYF. The DNA of the CDR3 is TGTGCCAGCAGCCAATATAGATTGGGGGGGGGCGGGGAGGAGACCCAGTACTTC. Full variable domain (remainder filled in from reference TRBV14 and TRBJ2-5): EAGVTQFPSHSVIEKGQTVTLRCDPISGHDNLYWYRRVMGKEIKFLLHFVKESKQDESGMPNNRFLAERTGGTYSTLKVQPAELEDSGVYFCASSQYRLGGGGEETQYFGPGTRLLVL.

V and J are TRBV27 and TRBJ2-3; D might be TRBD1 (5 bases). This CDR3 comprises 14 residues. Germline V gene data show CDR1 as MNHEY and CDR2 as SMNVEV (reference sequence). V dropped 1 base and J dropped 2 bases, with 7 bases sitting between them. The CDR3 loop is CASSLLGDTDTQYF. The CDR3 nucleotides are TGTGCCAGCAGTTTATTAGGGGACACAGATACGCAGTATTTT.